The 31 T cell receptor beta chains presented below share a single source sample, sequenced in a study of T cells in Graves' hyperthyroidism and ophthalmopathy. Authors of the study amplified TCR beta CDR3 regions from RNA transcripts. When the TCR CDR3 underwent first-round RT-PCR, the HTBI primer set was used. TCRdb analysed the multiplex PCR reads with MiXCR anew, one entry per CDR3 protein. Seen here are 750,000 to 950,000 distinct CDR3 sequences, 38% observed once, and the top ten hold 7.5% to 9.5%. Sequenced sample: blood. The receptors shown here come from a young man with Graves' hyperthyroidism.

This clonotype was counted a few times. J is TRBJ2-2 and V is TRBV11-2, with TRBD1 as a possible D gene (5 bases). The CDR3 is 14 amino acids. The V and J ends lost 10 bases and 3 bases respectively, with 15 bases between them. CDR1 SGHAT and CDR2 FQNNGV come from the germline V gene. The CDR3: CATWAGRYTGELFF. CDR3 in DNA: TGTGCCACCTGGGCAGGGCGGTACACCGGGGAGCTGTTTTTT.

This clonotype was detected ten times or more. The V and J genes are TRBV25-1 and TRBJ1-1; the match to TRBD1 covers 7 bases. Germline V CDR1 and CDR2: MGHDK, SYGVNS. This CDR3 has 13 amino acids. V lost 6 bases to trimming and J lost 5 bases; unmatched junction nucleotides: 6. CDR3 coding DNA: TGTGCCAGCAGGTACAGGGGCCGGACTGAAGCTTTCTTT. Protein sequence: CASRYRGRTEAFF.

The CDR3 region is CASSLKTASGANVLTF. The CDR3 nucleotides read TGTGCCAGCAGCTTGAAGACAGCTTCTGGGGCCAACGTCCTGACTTTC. The J gene is TRBJ2-6, the V gene TRBV7-8; D is possibly TRBD1 (5 bases). CDR3 size: 16 residues. Trimming removed 3 bases from V and 1 base from J, with 10 bases in between. Germline CDR1 SGHVS, CDR2 FQNEAQ.

This clonotype has a handful of counts. V usage is TRBV5-6 and J usage is TRBJ1-5; D gene unclear. With 1 base removed from V and 7 bases from J, the gap between germline ends came to 15 bases. Looked up from germline, CDR1 is SGHDT and CDR2 is YYEEEE. The CDR3 totals 15 residues. CDR3 nucleotides: TGTGCCAGCAGCTTGTCACCGGACCCTGACCAGCCCCAGCATTTT. Translated: CASSLSPDPDQPQHF.

CDR3 bases: TGTGCCAGCAGGGGACTGGGGTCCACTGAAGCTTTCTTT. Translated: CASRGLGSTEAFF. The chain has TRBV25-1 and TRBJ1-1, with TRBD1 as a possible D gene (5 bases). The germline V gene has CDR1 MGHDK and CDR2 SYGVNS. V lost 6 bases and J lost 4, with 12 bases in between. This CDR3 is built from 13 residues. Looking up the rest from reference TRBV25-1 and TRBJ1-1 gives the full variable domain: EADIYQTPRYLVIGTGKKITLECSQTMGHDKMYWYQQDPGMELHLIHYSYGVNSTEKGDLSSESTVSRIRTEHFPLTLESARPSHTSQYLCASRGLGSTEAFFGQGTRLTVV.

This chain uses TRBV5-6 with TRBJ2-5; TRBD2 is a possible D gene (5 bases). V shed 7 bases and J shed 1 base, with 11 bases lying between them. The CDR3 totals 13 residues. Germline assignment: CDR1 SGHDT and CDR2 YYEEEE. The CDR3: CASGGLIQETQYF. CDR3 bases: TGTGCCAGCGGAGGACTGATCCAAGAGACCCAGTACTTC.

The chain is built from TRBV29-1 and TRBJ2-1; 7 bases map to TRBD1. Unmatched junction bases numbered 6, after V lost 8 bases and J lost 2 bases. This CDR3 comprises 13 residues. In germline, CDR1 is SQVTM, CDR2 ANQGSEA. The chain's CDR3 is CSLSQGAYNEQFF. The CDR3 region has the DNA TGCAGCCTTTCCCAGGGGGCCTACAATGAGCAGTTCTTC.

This clonotype occurred many times. This chain connects TRBV10-3 to TRBJ1-6; 8 bases are a match to TRBD1. The V segment lost 4 bases and the J segment 8 bases; nucleotides outside the gene matches: 1. The CDR3 is made up of 13 amino acids. Germline V lookup: CDR1 ENHRY, CDR2 SYGVKD. Written as DNA, the CDR3 is TGTGCCATCAGTGCGGACAGGGATTCACCCCTCCACTTT. This sequence encodes CAISADRDSPLHF.

The CDR3 protein is CASSLLRLPAEEQYF. The DNA for the CDR3 is TGTGCCAGCAGCTTATTAAGACTCCCCGCAGAGGAGCAGTACTTC. The chain has TRBV7-9 and TRBJ2-7, with D unresolved. Germline V CDR1 and CDR2: SEHNR, FQNEAQ (reference sequence). The germline V and J ends were trimmed by 2 bases and 7 bases, with 18 bases remaining between them. This CDR3 contains 15 residues. Full variable domain (outside the CDR3, taken from reference TRBV7-9 and TRBJ2-7): DTGVSQNPRHKITKRGQNVTFRCDPISEHNRLYWYRQTLGQGPEFLTYFQNEAQLEKSRLLSDRFSAERPKGSFSTLEIQRTEQGDSAMYLCASSLLRLPAEEQYFGPGTRLTVT.

This clonotype was counted once. The chain combines TRBV6-1 with TRBJ2-5; the D gene is possibly TRBD1 (6 bases). V lost 1 base and J lost 6, with 12 bases in between. Germline V CDR1 and CDR2: MNHNS, SASEGT. The CDR3 totals 14 residues. DNA of the CDR3: TGTGCCAGCAGTGAAGGGGGGCACGAGCAGACCCAGTACTTC. The encoded protein is CASSEGGHEQTQYF.

The chain is built from TRBV25-1 and TRBJ1-6; D possibly corresponds to TRBD1 (6 bases). Germline assignment: CDR1 MGHDK and CDR2 SYGVNS. The CDR3 totals 14 residues. The V and J ends lost 3 bases and 7 bases respectively, with 10 bases between them. As DNA, the CDR3 is TGTGCCAGCAGTGATGCAGGGGTAAATTCACCCCTCCACTTT. It codes for CASSDAGVNSPLHF.

This clonotype has ten or more counts. V gene TRBV20-1 combines with J gene TRBJ1-1, with D unresolved. The V gene lost 1 base and the J gene lost 5 bases, with 11 bases spanning the gap. Germline-derived CDR1 and CDR2 are DFQATT and SNEGSKA (reference sequence). There are 13 residues in the CDR3. CDR3 loop: CSARVALGTEAFF. The CDR3 DNA is TGCAGTGCTAGAGTCGCCCTTGGGACTGAAGCTTTCTTT.

This clonotype was counted a few times. The chain couples TRBV6-1 to TRBJ2-7; D gene uncertain. CDR1 MNHNS and CDR2 SASEGT come from the germline V gene. This CDR3 comprises 13 residues. Trimming removed 5 bases at V and 2 bases at J, with 10 bases between. The CDR3 region has the DNA TGTGCCAGCAGTCGCGGCTTTCCCTACGAGCAGTACTTC. This sequence encodes CASSRGFPYEQYF.

The chain joins TRBV20-1 to TRBJ2-5; D is ambiguous. The germline gives CDR1 DFQATT, CDR2 SNEGSKA (reference sequence). The V end was cut by 3 bases, the J end by 5 bases, with 16 bases between. This CDR3 spans 14 amino acids. The CDR3 protein is CSASHPAGSETQYF. The CDR3 coding sequence is TGCAGTGCTAGTCACCCCGCAGGTTCGGAGACCCAGTACTTC.

This clonotype was seen at least ten times. The chain combines TRBV7-9 with TRBJ2-2; D tentatively fits TRBD1 or TRBD2 (5 bases each). Trimming shortened V by 1 base and J by 4 bases, and 7 bases separated the two germline ends. The CDR3 is made up of 14 amino acids. Germline V gene sequence: CDR1 SEHNR, CDR2 FQNEAQ (reference sequence). The DNA of the CDR3 is TGTGCCAGCAGCTTAGGGGGACCCACCGGGGAGCTGTTTTTT. Translated, it gives CASSLGGPTGELFF.

This clonotype has a count of ten or more. The V gene is TRBV7-9, the J gene TRBJ1-2; 10 bases are shared with TRBD1. The CDR3 length is 14 residues. Germline V lookup: CDR1 SEHNR, CDR2 FQNEAQ (reference sequence). With V trimmed by 5 bases and J by 7 bases, 7 bases remained unmatched. CDR3 protein: CASSPGDRGSGYTF. The CDR3, as DNA: TGTGCCAGCAGCCCAGGGGACAGGGGAAGTGGCTACACCTTC.

This clonotype was seen at least ten times. This chain uses TRBV7-9 with TRBJ1-1; tentative D call: TRBD1 (5 bases). Looked up from germline, CDR1 is SEHNR and CDR2 is FQNEAQ (reference sequence). The CDR3 is 11 residues long. Trimming pared 11 bases from V and 7 bases from J, leaving 14 bases between. CDR3 sequence reads: CAPTRGDEAFF. The CDR3 DNA reads TGTGCCCCCACGAGGGGAGATGAAGCTTTCTTT.

This sequence joins TRBV4-2 and TRBJ1-2; D not resolved. Germline lookup yields CDR1 LGHNA and CDR2 YNFKEQ. This CDR3 spans 13 amino acids. V was pared by 6 bases and J by 6 bases, with 14 bases between. CDR3 protein: CASRSFGSDGYTF. In DNA, the CDR3 is TGTGCCAGCAGGTCCTTTGGGAGTGATGGCTACACCTTC.

This clonotype was detected ten times or more. The V gene is TRBV29-1, the J gene TRBJ1-1; D ambiguous. Germline CDR1 is SQVTM and CDR2 is ANQGSEA. The CDR3 spans 13 residues. V lost 4 bases and J lost 1, with 10 bases in between. The CDR3 DNA reads as TGCAGCGTTGTTTTACCGAAGAACACTGAAGCTTTCTTT. Translated: CSVVLPKNTEAFF.

This clonotype showed up just a few times. The rearrangement joins TRBV2 to TRBJ2-7; D uncertain. The CDR3 is 12 amino acids. Germline CDR1 SNHLY, CDR2 FYNNEI. Trimming left V 2 bases short and J 7 bases short, with 9 bases between. CDR3 sequence: CASSEYKGEQYF. The CDR3 DNA reads as TGTGCCAGCAGTGAATATAAGGGTGAGCAGTACTTC.

A remark on this clonotype: The CDR3 ends on some other residue instead of the conserved phenylalanine or tryptophan, so this is likely a read error. The DNA is omitted, as the CDR3 cannot be located on it reliably, and the CDR3 follows TCRdb's listing. The genes are TRBV7-9 and TRBJ1-1; TRBD1 is the table's D call and was not checked against the DNA. Germline V gene sequence: CDR1 SEHNR, CDR2 FQNEAQ (reference sequence). The CDR3 sequence runs 13 residues, both termini included. The CDR3 is CASSAGQGTAKDI.

This clonotype was observed a single time. V gene TRBV20-1 combines with J gene TRBJ2-2; tentatively, D is TRBD2 (6 bases). The germline CDR1 and CDR2 sequences are DFQATT and SNEGSKA (reference sequence). The CDR3 is 18 amino acids. Trimming removed 3 bases from V and 6 bases from J, with 26 bases in between. The CDR3 loop reads CSASRTTHLGEAAGELFF. CDR3 in DNA: TGCAGTGCTAGCAGGACGACCCACCTGGGGGAGGCAGCCGGGGAGCTGTTTTTT.

This clonotype came up a few times. The CDR3 sequence is CATGTEYSNQPQHF. The CDR3 nucleotides read TGTGCCACCGGGACAGAATATAGCAATCAGCCCCAGCATTTT. V and J are TRBV24-1 and TRBJ1-5; 7 nucleotides align to TRBD1. With 9 bases clipped from V and 0 bases from J, the junction kept 4 bases outside the gene matches. The germline V gene has CDR1 KGHDR and CDR2 SFDVKD. This CDR3 has 14 residues.

This chain uses TRBV7-2 with TRBJ2-6, with 12 bases fitting TRBD2. The V and J ends lost 4 bases and 0 bases, in that order; junction bases with no gene match: 10. The CDR3 totals 20 residues. Looked up from germline, CDR1 is SGHTA and CDR2 is FQGNSA. The chain's CDR3 is CASSSLTSGGTSSGANVLTF. CDR3 coding DNA: TGTGCCAGCAGCTCCCTGACTAGCGGGGGCACCAGCTCTGGGGCCAACGTCCTGACTTTC.

This clonotype was detected once. The rearrangement uses TRBV12-3 or TRBV12-4 and TRBJ2-7; TRBD1 matches 8 bases. The V gene end was trimmed by 7 bases and the J gene end by 4 bases; junction bases not matched to a gene: 15. This CDR3 has 16 amino acids. The CDR3 DNA follows: TGTGCCAGCACCGAGGAAGGGACAGGCCCAATTTACGAGCAGTACTTC. Translated, it gives CASTEEGTGPIYEQYF.

This clonotype turned up a few times. The chain has TRBV7-9 and TRBJ1-1; 8 bases map to TRBD1. Unmatched junction bases numbered 4, after V lost 6 bases and J lost 1 base. The CDR3 is 14 amino acids. Germline CDR1 is SEHNR and CDR2 is FQNEAQ (reference sequence). This CDR3 reads CASREGTGNTEAFF. CDR3 in DNA: TGTGCCAGCAGAGAAGGGACAGGGAACACTGAAGCTTTCTTT. Filled out from reference TRBV7-9 and TRBJ1-1, the complete variable domain reads DTGVSQNPRHKITKRGQNVTFRCDPISEHNRLYWYRQTLGQGPEFLTYFQNEAQLEKSRLLSDRFSAERPKGSFSTLEIQRTEQGDSAMYLCASREGTGNTEAFFGQGTRLTVV.

This clonotype was observed a handful of times. J is TRBJ1-5 and V is TRBV6-9; D is undetermined. Germline V gives CDR1 MNHGY, CDR2 SVAAGI. The CDR3 length is 15 residues. The V end lost 5 bases, the J end lost 1 base, and 12 bases lay between the germline ends. CDR3 sequence: CASSPATHSNQPQHF. Written as DNA, the CDR3 is TGTGCCAGCAGTCCCGCGACACACAGCAATCAGCCCCAGCATTTT.

This clonotype was seen repeatedly, ten times or more. The V and J genes are TRBV25-1 and TRBJ2-2; D might be TRBD1 (6 bases). Germline CDR1 and CDR2: MGHDK and SYGVNS. This CDR3 spans 14 amino acids. V lost 7 bases, J lost 2 bases, and 11 bases lay in between. CDR3 residues: CASTRDINTGELFF. The DNA for the CDR3 is TGTGCCAGCACTCGGGACATTAACACCGGGGAGCTGTTTTTT. Full variable domain (remainder filled in from reference TRBV25-1 and TRBJ2-2): EADIYQTPRYLVIGTGKKITLECSQTMGHDKMYWYQQDPGMELHLIHYSYGVNSTEKGDLSSESTVSRIRTEHFPLTLESARPSHTSQYLCASTRDINTGELFFGEGSRLTVL.

This clonotype was seen many times. This chain links TRBV29-1 with TRBJ1-2; D unclear. CDR3 length: 11 residues. The V end lost 4 bases, the J end lost 2 bases, and 5 bases lay between the germline ends. CDR1 is SQVTM, CDR2 ANQGSEA, per germline. CDR3 coding DNA: TGCAGCGTTGCATCAAACTATGGCTACACCTTC. Its translation: CSVASNYGYTF.

The chain joins TRBV7-9 to TRBJ2-7; D possibly matches TRBD1 or TRBD2 (6 bases each). Germline V lookup: CDR1 SEHNR, CDR2 FQNEAQ (reference sequence). Trimming took off 4 bases at V and 4 bases at J, with 14 bases between the two ends. The CDR3 covers 14 residues. This CDR3 is CASSSVGGFYEQYF. DNA of the CDR3: TGTGCCAGCAGCTCCGTAGGGGGGTTTTACGAGCAGTACTTC.

The V and J genes are TRBV10-1 and TRBJ1-1, with D hard to call. The germline gives CDR1 WNHNN, CDR2 SYGVQD (reference sequence). The CDR3 consists of 13 residues. V was pared by 6 bases and J by 11 bases, with 19 bases between. The CDR3 region has the DNA TGCGCCAGCAGAAAGGACGTAGAAGGAATGGCTTTCTTT. Encoded protein: CASRKDVEGMAFF.